The sequence of this TCR beta chain was determined in a study of T cells expressing NK-cell markers. Study as a whole: Sorted CD3+CD56+NKG2C+, CD3+CD56+NKG2C- and CD3+CD56-NKG2C+ T-cell subsets were beta-chain profiled. Most of the eight sequenced donors tested HCMV-seropositive; one tested seronegative. Overall study findings and caveats: The CD3+CD56-NKG2C+ fraction of a handful of donors was likewise dominated by these clonotypes.

TCRdb reprocessed the 5' RACE reads, with one entry per CDR3 protein and no DNA. This sample contains about 370,000 distinct CDR3 sequences. Regarding this clonotype: The antigen remains undetermined.

Sequencing input: blood T cells: a sorted CD56 or NKG2C T cell subset, CD4+ or CD8+ T cells, or bulk PBMC T cells (not recorded which). This receptor was taken from a woman in her fifties or sixties in good health.

The CDR3 here is CASTAGAYGYTF. The J gene is TRBJ1-2, the V gene TRBV6-1; the TCRdb D gene call, TRBD1, has no DNA to confirm it. CDR1 MNHNS and CDR2 SASEGT come from the germline V gene. There are 12 residues in the CDR3.